Listed below are T cell receptor beta chains from one sample, sequenced in a study of cytomegalovirus exposure and HLA in healthy donors. Assay used: immunoSEQ multiplex PCR; TCRdb lists only in-frame clones, some missing. The sample yields more than 150,000 clones, 70% to 80% seen once. The sequencing input was PBMCs. These receptors were taken from a male donor in good health and CMV-seronegative. CDR3s include the opening cysteine and the closing phenylalanine or tryptophan. D genes are given only for firm matches. Some rows mark clone size as missing; the rest say once, few, many or name a class of expanded clone.

>.|TRBJ1-2|TRBV7-2|.
TGTGCTAGCAGCTTAGCTGCGGGGGTGGGGGGTCCGCATGGCTACACCTTC
CASSLAAGVGGPHGYTF
>.|TRBJ1-1|TRBV6-5|.
TGTGCCAGCAGTTCTTTCCGACAGGCCCAGAACACTGAAGCTTTCTTT
CASSSFRQAQNTEAFF
>TRBD1|TRBJ2-7|TRBV5-4|.
TGTGCCAGCAGCCCTCGGACAGGGGGGAGCTACGAGCAGTACTTC
CASSPRTGGSYEQYF
>.|TRBJ1-4|TRBV7-8|.
TGTGCCAGCAGCTTAGGGAGGGGTAGGAGTGAAAAACTGTTTTTT
CASSLGRGRSEKLFF
>TRBD1|TRBJ2-4|TRBV7-9|.
TGTGCCAGCAGCCCCGGGACAGGCCTAGCCAAAAACATTCAGTACTTC
CASSPGTGLAKNIQYF
>TRBD1|TRBJ1-4|TRBV4-1|.
TGCGCCAGCAGCCAAAGGGACAGGGGGTTGACTAATGAAAAACTGTTTTTT
CASSQRDRGLTNEKLFF
>TRBD2|TRBJ2-7|TRBV5-4|few
TGTGCCAGCAGCGGGGGGACTAGCGGGACTTCATACGAGCAGTACTTC
CASSGGTSGTSYEQYF
>.|TRBJ2-3|TRBV9|once
TGTGCCAGCAGCGTAAACAGTTACGACACAGATACGCAGTATTTT
CASSVNSYDTDTQYF
>TRBD1|TRBJ1-3|TRBV4-3|.
TGCGCCAGCAGCCAAACAGGGGCGGCGGTTTCTGGAAACACCATATATTTT
CASSQTGAAVSGNTIYF
>.|TRBJ2-3|TRBV5-1|.
TGCGCCAGCGTCCTGGGGGCGGCGAGCACAGATACGCAGTATTTT
CASVLGAASTDTQYF
>TRBD1|TRBJ2-7|TRBV28|.
TGTGCCAGCAGCCCTTTGACAGGGCACGAGCAGTACTTC
CASSPLTGHEQYF
>TRBD1|TRBJ2-2|TRBV6-5|.
TGTGCCAGCAGTTCGGGACAGCACACCGGGGAGCTGTTTTTT
CASSSGQHTGELFF
>TRBD2|TRBJ2-3|TRBV28|.
TGTGCCAGCAGGGGCAGCGGGGGACCAACGACGCAGTATTTT
CASRGSGGPTTQYF
>TRBD1|TRBJ1-1|TRBV4-2|once
TGTGCCAGCAGCCAAGGCCAGGGGGCGCGAACTGAAGCTTTCTTT
CASSQGQGARTEAFF
>TRBD2|TRBJ2-7|TRBV4-3|.
TGCGCCAGCAGCCGGCGGCGGGAGTCCTACGAGCATTACTTC
CASSRRRESYEHYF
>.|TRBJ2-5|TRBV25-1|.
TGTGCCAGCAGTGGGACGGACTACCAAGAGACCCAGTACTTC
CASSGTDYQETQYF
>TRBD1|TRBJ1-2|TRBV4-1|few
TGCGCCAGCAGCCAGGGACAGGGGGCGAAGTTAGATGGCTACACCTTC
CASSQGQGAKLDGYTF
>TRBD1|TRBJ1-2|TRBV7-2|.
TGTGCCAGCAGCTCGCGGACAGGGGGCAACTATGGCTACACCTTC
CASSSRTGGNYGYTF
>TRBD2|TRBJ2-5|TRBV10-3|once
TGTGCCACCAGGGGGGGAGAGGCGGGAGGGCAAGAGACCCAGTACTTC
CATRGGEAGGQETQYF
>TRBD1|TRBJ1-4|TRBV5-1|.
TGCGCCAGCAGCCCCGGGACAGGGGGCAGGTCTAATGAAAAACTGTTTTTT
CASSPGTGGRSNEKLFF
>.|TRBJ1-3|TRBV15|once
TGTGCCACCAGCAGGGGTCCCAGGGGAACTGGAAACACCATATATTTT
CATSRGPRGTGNTIYF
>.|TRBJ1-4|TRBV7-6|.
TGTGCCAGCAGCTTAGAGGCGGGCGGGGAACTGTTTTTT
CASSLEAGGELFF
>.|TRBJ2-7|TRBV28|.
TGTGCCAGCAGTTCCCACAGTGGGACAAGCGAGCAGTACTTC
CASSSHSGTSEQYF
>TRBD1|TRBJ1-6|TRBV13|.
TGTGCCAGCAGCTTAGGTGGGACAGATTATAATTCACCCCTCCACTTT
CASSLGGTDYNSPLHF
>TRBD2|TRBJ2-3|TRBV5-1|.
TGCGCCAGCAGCTTGGGAGCGGGGGGGGCTGCAGATACGCAGTATTTT
CASSLGAGGAADTQYF
>.|TRBJ2-7|TRBV18|.
TGTGCCAGCTCACCAGACAGAAGCTCCTACGAGCAGTACTTC
CASSPDRSSYEQYF
>.|TRBJ1-2|TRBV6-5|many
TGTGCCAGCAGTGATTGGACAGACTATGGCTACACCTTC
CASSDWTDYGYTF
>.|TRBJ1-6|TRBV19|once
TGTGCCAGTAATACCGGGACACCGGATTCACCCCTCCACTTT
CASNTGTPDSPLHF
>.|TRBJ1-1|TRBV5-4|few
TGTGCCAGCAGCTTGGGAGGGAACACTGAAGCTTTCTTT
CASSLGGNTEAFF
>TRBD1|TRBJ1-5|TRBV6-6|.
TGTGCCAGCAGCCTCGCCCCCGACAGGGGAAATCAGCCCCAGCATTTT
CASSLAPDRGNQPQHF
>TRBD1|TRBJ2-7|TRBV28|.
TGTGCCAGCAGCTTAACAGGGGATAACGAGCAGTACTTC
CASSLTGDNEQYF
>.|TRBJ1-2|TRBV19|.
TGTGCCAGTAGTACCTTAAGGACTGGCGCTCTGATGAACTATGGCTACACCTTC
CASSTLRTGALMNYGYTF
>TRBD1|TRBJ1-3|TRBV11-2|.
TGTGCCAGCAGCCCAGACAGGGCCTCTGGAAACACCATATATTTT
CASSPDRASGNTIYF
>.|TRBJ2-2|TRBV7-2|once
TGTGCCAGCAGCCTGGGGGCTAGCGGGAACACCGGGGAGCTGTTTTTT
CASSLGASGNTGELFF
>.|TRBJ2-2|TRBV2|.
TGTGCCAGCAGCAGGGAGAACACCGGGGAGCTGTTTTTT
CASSRENTGELFF
>.|TRBJ2-2|TRBV6-1|few
TGTGCCAGCCTTGGGAGCGTTGGCGGGGAGCTGTTTTTT
CASLGSVGGELFF
>TRBD2|TRBJ2-1|TRBV11-3|.
TGTGCCAGCAGCTTAGGCCCCGGACTAGCGGGGGGGGAGCAGTTCTTC
CASSLGPGLAGGEQFF
>.|TRBJ2-5|TRBV7-3|.
TGTGCCAGCAGCTTAGGCCACCAAGAGACCCAGTACTTC
CASSLGHQETQYF
>TRBD1|TRBJ1-5|TRBV6-5|.
TGTGCCAGCAGTCAGGGGGCCGTAAGCAATCAGCCCCAGCATTTT
CASSQGAVSNQPQHF
>TRBD2|TRBJ2-5|TRBV7-6|.
TGTGCCAGCAGCATACGGACTAGCGGGGGGTTTGAGACCCAGTACTTC
CASSIRTSGGFETQYF
>.|TRBJ2-3|TRBV9|.
TGTGCCAGCAGCCTACCGCCCCTCACTACGCAGTATTTT
CASSLPPLTTQYF
>.|TRBJ2-2|TRBV19|.
TGTGCCAGTACTCCGACAGGACCCACCGGGGAGCTGTTTTTT
CASTPTGPTGELFF
>TRBD2|TRBJ2-6|TRBV9|few
TGTGCCAGCAGCGTAGTGGGACTACCCTCTGGGGCCAACGTCCTGACTTTC
CASSVVGLPSGANVLTF
>.|TRBJ2-1|TRBV7-9|few
TGTGCCAGCAGCGCCGCGCTAGCGTCCTACAATGAGCAGTTCTTC
CASSAALASYNEQFF
>.|TRBJ1-2|TRBV10-3|.
TGTGCCATCAAAGGTTCGGGGGAAGGCTACACCTTC
CAIKGSGEGYTF
>.|TRBJ2-7|TRBV5-1|.
TGCGCCAGCAGCTTGGAGGGCGGGACCTACGAGCAGTACTTC
CASSLEGGTYEQYF
>TRBD2|TRBJ2-3|TRBV27|few
TGTGCCAGCAGTCCCCTCTCTGGCGGGAGGACAGATACGCAGTATTTT
CASSPLSGGRTDTQYF
>TRBD2|TRBJ2-2|TRBV28|few
TGTGCCAGCAACCTAGCGGGAGGATATACCGGGGAGCTGTTTTTT
CASNLAGGYTGELFF
>TRBD2|TRBJ2-1|TRBV5-3|.
TGTGCCAGAAGCTTGGGCGGGAGGGTCTACAATGAGCAGTTCTTC
CARSLGGRVYNEQFF
>TRBD1|TRBJ1-2|TRBV6-1|.
TGTGCCAGCACCGGGACAGGGACGTCCAACTATGGCTACACCTTC
CASTGTGTSNYGYTF
>.|TRBJ1-1|TRBV27|.
TGTGCCAGCAGTGTACTACAGGGGAACACTGAAGCTTTCTTT
CASSVLQGNTEAFF